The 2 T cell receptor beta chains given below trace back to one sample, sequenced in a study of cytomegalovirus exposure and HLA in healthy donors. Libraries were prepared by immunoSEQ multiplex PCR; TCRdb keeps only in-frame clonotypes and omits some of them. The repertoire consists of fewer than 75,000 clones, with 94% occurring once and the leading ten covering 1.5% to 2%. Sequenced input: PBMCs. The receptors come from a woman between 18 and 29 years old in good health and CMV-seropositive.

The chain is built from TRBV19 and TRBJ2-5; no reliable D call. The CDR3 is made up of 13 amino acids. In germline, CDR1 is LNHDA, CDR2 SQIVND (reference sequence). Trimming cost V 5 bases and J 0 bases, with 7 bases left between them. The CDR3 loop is CASSPQNQETQYF. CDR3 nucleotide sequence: TGTGCCAGTAGTCCCCAGAACCAAGAGACCCAGTACTTC.

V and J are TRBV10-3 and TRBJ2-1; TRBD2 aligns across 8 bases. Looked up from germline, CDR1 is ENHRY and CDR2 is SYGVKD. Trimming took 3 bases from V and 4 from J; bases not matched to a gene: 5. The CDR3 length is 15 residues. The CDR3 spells CAISDPGLEYNEQFF. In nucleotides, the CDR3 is TGTGCCATCAGTGACCCGGGACTAGAATACAATGAGCAGTTCTTC.